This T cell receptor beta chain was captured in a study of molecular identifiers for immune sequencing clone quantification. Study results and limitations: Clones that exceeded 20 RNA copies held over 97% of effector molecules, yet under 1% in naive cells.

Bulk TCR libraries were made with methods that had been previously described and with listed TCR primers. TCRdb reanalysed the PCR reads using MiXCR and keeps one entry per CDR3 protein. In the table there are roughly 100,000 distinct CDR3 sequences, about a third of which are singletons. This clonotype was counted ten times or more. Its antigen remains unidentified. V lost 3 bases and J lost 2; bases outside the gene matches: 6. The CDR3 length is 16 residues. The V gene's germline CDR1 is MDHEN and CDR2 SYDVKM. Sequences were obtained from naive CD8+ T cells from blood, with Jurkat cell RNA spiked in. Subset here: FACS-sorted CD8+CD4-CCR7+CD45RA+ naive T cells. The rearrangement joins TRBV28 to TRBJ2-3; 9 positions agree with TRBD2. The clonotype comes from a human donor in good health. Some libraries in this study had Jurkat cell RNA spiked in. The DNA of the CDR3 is TGTGCCAGCAGTTTCGGCGGGAGGGCCTTCACAGATACGCAGTATTTT. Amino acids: CASSFGGRAFTDTQYF.